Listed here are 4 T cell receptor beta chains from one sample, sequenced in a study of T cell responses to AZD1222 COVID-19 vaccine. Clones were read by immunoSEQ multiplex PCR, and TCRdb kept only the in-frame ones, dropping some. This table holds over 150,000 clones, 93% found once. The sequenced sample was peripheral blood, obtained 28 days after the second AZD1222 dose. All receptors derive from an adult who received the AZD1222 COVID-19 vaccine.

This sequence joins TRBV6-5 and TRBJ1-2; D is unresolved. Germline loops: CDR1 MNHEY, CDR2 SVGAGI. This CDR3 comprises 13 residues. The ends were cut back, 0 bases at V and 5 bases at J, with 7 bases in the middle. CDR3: CASSYSSSYGYTF. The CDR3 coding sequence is TGTGCCAGCAGTTACTCGAGCAGTTATGGCTACACCTTC.

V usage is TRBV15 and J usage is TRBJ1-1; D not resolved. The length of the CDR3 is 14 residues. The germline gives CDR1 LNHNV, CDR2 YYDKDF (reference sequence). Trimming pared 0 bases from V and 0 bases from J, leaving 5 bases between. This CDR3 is CATSRDNLNTEAFF. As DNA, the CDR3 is TGTGCCACCAGCAGAGATAACCTGAACACTGAAGCTTTCTTT.

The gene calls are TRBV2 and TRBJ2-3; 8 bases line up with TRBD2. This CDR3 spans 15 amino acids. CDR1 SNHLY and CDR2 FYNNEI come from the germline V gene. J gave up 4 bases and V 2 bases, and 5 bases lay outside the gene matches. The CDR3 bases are TGTGCCAGCAGTGAATCGGGGGGGCATGCAGATACGCAGTATTTT. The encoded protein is CASSESGGHADTQYF.

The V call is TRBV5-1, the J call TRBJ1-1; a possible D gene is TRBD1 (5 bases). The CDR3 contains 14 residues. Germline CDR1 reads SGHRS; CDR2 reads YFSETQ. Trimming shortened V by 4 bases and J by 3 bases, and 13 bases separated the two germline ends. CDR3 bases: TGCGCCAGCAGCACGGGACGGCTCGACACTGAAGCTTTCTTT. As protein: CASSTGRLDTEAFF.